What follows describes a single T cell receptor beta chain. What it binds is not known. The study ran its PCR with 60 Vbeta and 13 Jbeta primers. Method: immunoSEQ multiplex PCR; TCRdb's copy keeps in-frame clones and lacks some. Of 200,000 or so clones in the sample, 70% to 80% were seen once. Germline-derived CDR1 and CDR2 are SGHKS and YYEKEE (reference sequence). V shed 4 bases and J 0 bases; nucleotides not matched to a gene: 3. The CDR3 consists of 16 residues. This sample is drawn from a study of cytomegalovirus exposure and HLA in healthy donors. Study at large: A prior study identified approximately 120 million unique TCR beta sequences from about 200 million T cells.

Study-level findings and limits: A further, later analysis showed that HLA-associated TCR beta chains (compared with equally common others) were more clonally expanded. According to an earlier analysis, most TCR beta V segments yielded productive rearrangements about 87% or about 30% of the time. A list of roughly 180 TCR beta chains associated with cytomegalovirus was given.

Sequencing was performed on PBMCs. The receptor comes from a male donor in good health and CMV-seropositive. V gene TRBV5-5 combines with J gene TRBJ2-2, with TRBD2 matching 10 bases. In nucleotides, the CDR3 is TGTGCCAGCAGCACCGGACTAGCGGCGAACACCGGGGAGCTGTTTTTT. It is translated as CASSTGLAANTGELFF. The whole variable domain, remainder taken from reference TRBV5-5 and TRBJ2-2, is DAGVTQSPTHLIKTRGQQVTLRCSPISGHKSVSWYQQVLGQGPQFIFQYYEKEERGRGNFPDRFSARQFPNYSSELNVNALLLGDSALYLCASSTGLAANTGELFFGEGSRLTVL.